The 19 T cell receptor beta chains in this list originate from one sample, sequenced in a study of blood T cell repertoires in COVID-19. Sequencing was performed with immunoSEQ multiplex PCR; in TCRdb, only in-frame clones are kept and a portion is missing. Among about 250,000 clones listed, more than 65% were seen once. The sample taken for sequencing was peripheral blood. The source of these receptors is a woman aged 80 or older with acute or convalescent COVID-19.

The gene calls are TRBV19 and TRBJ2-7; TRBD2 matches 13 bases. CDR3 length equals 17 residues. The V gene end was trimmed by 5 bases and the J gene end by 3 bases; junction bases not matched to a gene: 10. The germline CDR1 and CDR2 sequences are LNHDA and SQIVND (reference sequence). The CDR3 sequence is CASSAPTSGGSLYEQYF. CDR3 sequence (DNA): TGTGCCAGTAGTGCCCCGACTAGCGGGGGGTCCCTCTACGAGCAGTACTTC.

This chain joins TRBV6-5 and TRBJ1-1; the D gene is possibly TRBD1 (5 bases). In germline, CDR1 is MNHEY, CDR2 SVGAGI. The CDR3 loop spans 14 amino acids. The V end was cut by 6 bases, the J end by 5 bases, with 16 bases between. This CDR3 reads CASSPVGGETEAFF. In DNA, the CDR3 is TGTGCCAGCAGCCCAGTGGGGGGGGAAACTGAAGCTTTCTTT.

This clone has just a few counts. The chain employs TRBV5-1 and TRBJ1-3; D may be TRBD1 (5 bases). Per the germline V gene, CDR1 is SGHRS and CDR2 is YFSETQ. Trimming stripped 0 bases from V and 0 bases from J, with 7 bases between. The CDR3 has 15 amino acids. The CDR3 loop is CASSLEGYSGNTIYF. The CDR3 DNA reads as TGCGCCAGCAGCTTGGAGGGGTACTCTGGAAACACCATATATTTT.

The chain's CDR3 is CSASGGQGPYNEQFF. CDR3 nucleotides: TGCAGTGCTAGTGGTGGGCAGGGGCCCTACAATGAGCAGTTCTTC. V is TRBV20-1 and J is TRBJ2-1; D may be TRBD1 (6 bases). Germline CDR1 and CDR2: DFQATT and SNEGSKA (reference sequence). The V and J ends lost 3 bases and 2 bases respectively, with 14 bases between them. The CDR3 extends over 15 amino acids.

This clone came up a few times. V and J are TRBV2 and TRBJ1-6, with D possibly TRBD1 on 6 matching bases. Germline V gives CDR1 SNHLY, CDR2 FYNNEI. V gave up 7 bases and J gave up 6 bases, with 10 bases separating them. This CDR3 comprises 13 residues. The CDR3 reads CASMGQINSPLHF. CDR3 in DNA: TGTGCCAGCATGGGACAAATTAATTCACCCCTCCACTTT.

The chain uses TRBV7-2 and TRBJ2-7; 7 nucleotides align to TRBD1. Trimming at V came to 6 bases and at J to 3 bases, leaving 8 bases not matched to a gene. The CDR3 totals 14 residues. Germline V CDR1 and CDR2: SGHTA, FQGNSA. The CDR3 loop is CASRFTGAGYEQYF. CDR3 DNA: TGTGCCAGCAGATTCACAGGGGCAGGCTACGAGCAGTACTTC.

This clone was seen just once. The rearrangement joins TRBV7-4 to TRBJ1-5; TRBD1 might be the D (6 bases). Germline assignment: CDR1 SGHVT and CDR2 SQSDAQ. Trimming cost V 5 bases and J 7 bases, with 21 bases left between them. CDR3 size: 16 residues. Written as DNA, the CDR3 is TGTGCCAGCAGCAGATGGGCCAGGGGATCGGTGCAGCCCCAGCATTTT. Translated, it gives CASSRWARGSVQPQHF.

The J gene is TRBJ2-1, the V gene TRBV3-1 (or the pseudogene TRBV3-2); TRBD2 matches 8 bases. V was pared by 5 bases and J by 5 bases, with 2 bases of the junction left unmatched. This CDR3 has 13 amino acids. Germline CDR1 is LGHDT and CDR2 is YNNKEL (reference sequence). In DNA form, the CDR3 reads TGTGCCAGCAGCTATAGCGGGGACAATGAGCAGTTCTTC. Its protein is CASSYSGDNEQFF.

In this sample, this clone turned up once. CDR3 nucleotide sequence: TGTGCCAGCAGCACAAGAGGCTCCTACACCGGGGAGCTGTTTTTT. Its translation is CASSTRGSYTGELFF. The chain recombines TRBV9 with TRBJ2-2; no reliable D call. V was cut by 4 bases and J by 3 bases, with 13 bases left in between. The CDR3 runs 15 residues. Germline V lookup: CDR1 SGDLS, CDR2 YYNGEE.

This chain connects TRBV21-1 to TRBJ2-2; the table calls TRBD1, which could not be checked here. TRBV21-1 is assigned pseudogene status. The CDR3 totals 16 residues. CDR3 in DNA: TGTGCCAGCAGCGGACGACAGGGACCGAACACCGGGGAGCTGTTTTTT. It translates to CASSGRQGPNTGELFF.

The sample holds a few counts of this clone. This chain uses TRBV5-1 with TRBJ1-1; TRBD1 matches at 8 bases. Germline CDR1 reads SGHRS; CDR2 reads YFSETQ. V shed 0 bases and J 5 bases; nucleotides not matched to a gene: 6. The CDR3 loop spans 15 amino acids. CDR3 region: CASSLVQGAATEAFF. DNA for the CDR3: TGCGCCAGCAGCTTGGTCCAGGGGGCGGCAACTGAAGCTTTCTTT.

Here the CDR3 reads CASSRTPGSTDTIYF. The CDR3 DNA sequence: TGTGCCAGCAGCCGCACCCCGGGAAGTACGGACACCATATATTTT. V and J are TRBV7-3 and TRBJ1-3; D unresolved. The CDR3 contains 15 residues. CDR1 is SGHTA and CDR2 is FQGTGA in the germline V gene. V lost 5 bases and J lost 8, with 19 bases in between.

This chain uses TRBV6-5 with TRBJ1-5, with D perhaps matching TRBD1 (5 bases). V lost 6 bases and J lost 11, with 23 bases in between. The CDR3 has 15 residues. CDR1 is MNHEY, CDR2 SVGAGI, per germline. The CDR3 coding sequence is TGTGCCAGCAGCCCCCAAAGGGGCCTTATTGGGGCCCAGCATTTT. Encoded protein: CASSPQRGLIGAQHF.

This clone appeared once. V and J are TRBV5-6 and TRBJ2-7, with TRBD2 matching over 11 bases. The CDR3 extends over 18 amino acids. Germline V lookup: CDR1 SGHDT, CDR2 YYEEEE. With V trimmed by 1 base and J by 3 bases, 12 bases remained unmatched. The CDR3 spells CASSLTSSGGRAHYEQYF. As DNA, the CDR3 is TGTGCCAGCAGCTTGACATCTAGCGGGGGGAGAGCCCACTACGAGCAGTACTTC.

The rearrangement joins TRBV6-5 to TRBJ1-3; TRBD1 aligns across 7 bases. Trimming cost V 5 bases and J 3 bases; bases outside gene matches: 7. The germline CDR1 and CDR2 sequences are MNHEY and SVGAGI. This CDR3 region has 15 residues. This CDR3 reads CASSIQGQHGNTIYF. In DNA form, the CDR3 reads TGTGCCAGCAGTATACAGGGACAGCATGGAAACACCATATATTTT.

This sequence joins TRBV4-1 and TRBJ2-1, with 10 bases matching TRBD2. The germline gives CDR1 MGHRA, CDR2 YSYEKL. The CDR3 extends over 19 amino acids. J gave up 5 bases and V 2 bases, and 15 bases lay outside the gene matches. The CDR3 sequence: CASSQYPTSGAYTHNEQFF. In DNA, the CDR3 is TGCGCCAGCAGCCAATATCCCACTAGCGGGGCCTATACACACAATGAGCAGTTCTTC.

This chain joins TRBV7-9 and TRBJ2-7, with D perhaps matching TRBD1 (5 bases). Germline loops: CDR1 SEHNR, CDR2 FQNEAQ (reference sequence). The CDR3 length is 15 residues. V dropped 1 base and J dropped 3 bases, with 13 bases sitting between them. The CDR3 nucleotides read TGTGCCAGCAGCTTAGAGGGGAACGGCCACTACGAGCAGTACTTC. Translated, it gives CASSLEGNGHYEQYF.

J is TRBJ1-2 and V is TRBV18; D is possibly TRBD1 (6 bases). With 3 bases removed from V and 4 bases from J, the gap between germline ends came to 12 bases. Germline CDR1 is KGHSH and CDR2 is LQKENI. The CDR3 runs 14 residues. For the CDR3, the DNA is TGTGCCAGCTCACCCTCGGTGGGGGCCTATGGCTACACCTTC. Translation gives CASSPSVGAYGYTF.

The chain recombines TRBV29-1 with TRBJ1-5, with D possibly matching TRBD1 (5 bases). CDR1 and CDR2 from the germline V gene are SQVTM and ANQGSEA. Trimming took 4 bases from V and 4 from J, leaving 14 bases between them. The CDR3 has 14 amino acids. The CDR3 DNA follows: TGCAGCGTTGTATCCGGGACTAGGAATCAGCCCCAGCATTTT. Amino acids: CSVVSGTRNQPQHF.